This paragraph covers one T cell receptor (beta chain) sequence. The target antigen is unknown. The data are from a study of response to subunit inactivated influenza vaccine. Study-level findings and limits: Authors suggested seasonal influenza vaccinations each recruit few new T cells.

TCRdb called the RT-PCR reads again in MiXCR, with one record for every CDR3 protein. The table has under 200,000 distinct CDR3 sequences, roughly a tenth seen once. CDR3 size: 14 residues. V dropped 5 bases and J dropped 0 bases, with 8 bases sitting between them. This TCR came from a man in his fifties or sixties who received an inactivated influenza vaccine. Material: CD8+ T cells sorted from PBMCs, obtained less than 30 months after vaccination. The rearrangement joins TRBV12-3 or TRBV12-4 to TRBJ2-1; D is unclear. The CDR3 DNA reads TGTGCCAGCAGTCCCTTTAGCTCCTACAATGAGCAGTTCTTC. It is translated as CASSPFSSYNEQFF.